This T cell receptor (beta chain) was captured by sequencing in a study of blood T cell repertoires in COVID-19. About the research overall: Samples of COVID-19 (acute and convalescent) were obtained from the United States, Italy and Spain.

Per the authors' pipeline: Reference gene primer amplification in the assay estimated nucleated cell counts. The table came from immunoSEQ multiplex PCR; TCRdb's copy has only in-frame clones and leaves some out. V, J and clone size reflect that table, while D and trimming were determined from the DNA. The sample lists 30,000 or so clones, roughly 90% seen once, with around 6.2% in the top ten. Trimming cost V 8 bases and J 4 bases; bases outside gene matches: 5. The CDR3 loop spans 13 amino acids. Germline V gene lookup returns CDR1 SNHLY and CDR2 FYNNEI. The sequenced sample consisted of peripheral blood. This chain uses TRBV2 with TRBJ1-5, with TRBD1 matching over 7 bases. This clonotype was sampled from a human donor in a cohort sampled during active COVID-19. The CDR3 DNA follows: TGTGCCAGCGGCCAGGGGGTGAATCAGCCCCAGCATTTT. Amino acids: CASGQGVNQPQHF.